This passage covers 3 T cell receptor beta chains from one sample sequenced in a study of control samples from healthy donors and cancer patients. Sequencing used immunoSEQ multiplex PCR; TCRdb keeps in-frame clones, though not all of them. This sample has 50,000 or so clones, with 85% to 95% found just once. The sample consisted of blood. The receptor set was obtained from a man younger than 45 in good health.

The rearrangement links TRBV5-4 to TRBJ2-1, with D perhaps matching TRBD1 or TRBD2 (5 bases each). The CDR3 runs 16 residues. V was cut by 5 bases and J by 0 bases, with 15 bases left in between. Per the germline V gene, CDR1 is SGHNT and CDR2 is YYREEE (reference sequence). Here the CDR3 DNA reads TGTGCCAGCAGTGCCGGGACCTTGAGCTCCTACAATGAGCAGTTCTTC. It is translated as CASSAGTLSSYNEQFF.

V usage is TRBV14 and J usage is TRBJ1-4; a weak D match, TRBD1 (5 bases). The germline V gene encodes CDR1 SGHDN and CDR2 FVKESK. The CDR3 totals 16 residues. Trimming removed 0 bases at V and 3 bases at J, with 11 bases between. DNA for the CDR3: TGTGCCAGCAGCCAAGATTTCAAGGGGCCTAATGAAAAACTGTTTTTT. Amino acid sequence: CASSQDFKGPNEKLFF.

This sequence joins TRBV11-2 and TRBJ2-7, with 8 bases fitting TRBD1. Losses at the gene ends were 1 base for V and 4 bases for J; bases not matched to a gene: 3. Germline V gives CDR1 SGHAT, CDR2 FQNNGV. This CDR3 contains 14 residues. The CDR3 DNA sequence: TGTGCCAGCAGCTTAGGGGACAGGAGATACGAGCAGTACTTC. Protein: CASSLGDRRYEQYF.